The 9 T cell receptor beta chains below were found in one sample sequenced in a study of Graves' ophthalmopathy and Graves' hyperthyroidism (dated by TCRdb to the late 2010s). TCRdb names Illumina HiSeq 2000 as the instrument used. TCR beta CDR3 regions were amplified from RNA transcripts for repertoire sequencing. HTBI primers and the Qiagen OneStep RT-PCR kit were used in a first-round RT-PCR, which was followed by a second-round multiplex PCR, size selection and purification. The public reads were reanalyzed by TCRdb: fastp trimming at Q25, MiXCR alignment, in-frame beta chains only. CDR3 protein duplicates are merged, each entry listing the most common genes and DNA. This sample comprises 600,000 to 950,000 distinct CDR3 sequences, roughly 41% of them detected only once. In total, the top ten clones hold approximately 43% of the sample. The material sequenced was peripheral blood. The origin of the receptors is an adult man with Graves' ophthalmopathy.

In regard to this clonotype: Mismatch with germline at one junction end may stem from a read error. J is TRBJ2-5 and V is TRBV10-2; D unclear. Germline CDR1 is WSHSY and CDR2 is SAAADI. The CDR3 covers 13 residues. CDR3 amino acids: CASSQMVQETQYF. The CDR3 bases are TGTGCCAGCAGCCAGATGGTACAAGAGACCCAGTACTTC.

This clonotype was detected ten times or more. CDR3 in amino acids: CASRSQGAALNGYTF. The CDR3 nucleotides are TGCGCCAGCAGAAGCCAGGGGGCTGCTCTTAATGGCTACACCTTC. This rearrangement joins TRBV10-2 to TRBJ1-2; 8 bases are shared with TRBD1. The CDR3 length is 15 residues. V dropped 6 bases and J dropped 6; count of bases not matched to a gene: 12. Germline V gives CDR1 WSHSY, CDR2 SAAADI.

The chain uses TRBV5-6 and TRBJ2-7; TRBD1 matches at 7 bases. Germline V CDR1 and CDR2: SGHDT, YYEEEE. Trimming removed 2 bases from V and 3 bases from J; junction bases left unmatched: 5. The CDR3 has 14 amino acids. The chain's CDR3 is CASSLKTGSYEQYF. For the CDR3, the DNA is TGTGCCAGCAGCTTAAAGACAGGGAGCTACGAGCAGTACTTC.

This clonotype was seen more than once but under ten times. The chain recombines TRBV7-3 with TRBJ2-7; D is uncertain. The length of the CDR3 is 13 residues. The germline V and J ends were trimmed by 5 bases and 4 bases, with 12 bases remaining between them. Per germline, CDR1 SGHTA and CDR2 FQGTGA. In nucleotides, the CDR3 is TGTGCCAGCAGCCTATCACCGGGTTACGAGCAGTACTTC. Its translation is CASSLSPGYEQYF.

The chain links TRBV2 to TRBJ2-5; 10 nucleotides align to TRBD2. Germline V lookup: CDR1 SNHLY, CDR2 FYNNEI. V shed 7 bases, J shed 5 bases, and the junction held 22 bases outside the gene matches. The CDR3 runs 19 residues. In nucleotides, the CDR3 is TGTGCCAGCACCCCTATGGCGAACACCGGGACTAGCGTGTGGGAGACCCAGTACTTC. Its protein product is CASTPMANTGTSVWETQYF.

This clonotype was found many times. The genes are TRBV15 and TRBJ1-2, with D hard to call. The CDR3 length is 14 residues. Germline V CDR1 and CDR2: LNHNV, YYDKDF (reference sequence). V was clipped by 1 base and J by 3 bases, with 9 bases between them. CDR3 nucleotides: TGTGCCACCAGCAGAGTTCCCTCGGACTATGGCTACACCTTC. Amino acids: CATSRVPSDYGYTF.

Comments on this clonotype: A much larger clone differs by one base, so this may be a read error. V is TRBV2 and J is TRBJ1-6; D is undetermined. Germline loops: CDR1 SNHLY, CDR2 FYNNEI. The CDR3 covers 18 residues. Trimming took 5 bases from V and 0 from J, leaving 17 bases between them. CDR3 region: CASSRTRTGSSYNSPLHF. The CDR3 DNA follows: TGTGCCAGCAGTCGTACTCGGACGGGCAGCTCCTATAATTCACCCCTCCACTTT.

On this clonotype: The junction shows a germline mismatch at one end, possibly a read error. The chain uses TRBV7-2 and TRBJ1-3; D is possibly TRBD1 (6 bases). CDR3 length: 15 residues. Per the germline V gene, CDR1 is SGHTA and CDR2 is FQGNSA. This chain's CDR3 is CASSWGGLRGITIYF. The CDR3 DNA is TGTGCCAGCAGCTGGGGGGGGCTGAGGGGAATCACCATATATTTT.

The chain has TRBV29-1 and TRBJ2-5; 11 bases are shared with TRBD2. Germline V gene lookup returns CDR1 SQVTM and CDR2 ANQGSEA. This CDR3 is 13 amino acids long. After removal of 5 bases from V and 2 bases from J, the junction contained 1 base not matched to a gene. The DNA for the CDR3 is TGCAGCGTTACTAGCGGGGGACAAGAGACCCAGTACTTC. Amino acid sequence: CSVTSGGQETQYF.